This is a list of T cell receptor beta chains from one sample in a study of OX40 agonist ivuxolimab in advanced cancers. Method: immunoSEQ multiplex PCR; TCRdb's copy keeps in-frame clones and lacks some. This sample has some 150,000 clones; 85% to 95% occur once, and the top ten carry under 1.3%. The sample in question was CD4+ or CD8+ T cells sorted from blood, obtained in a trial of the OX40 agonist ivuxolimab. Receptors originate from an adult with an advanced solid tumor such as melanoma, head and neck, liver or kidney cancer. CDR3s include the opening cysteine and the closing phenylalanine or tryptophan. The D gene is left open where the match is weak.

TRBV18	TRBD1	TRBJ1-4	CASSIRTGSLFF	TGTGCCAGCTCAATCCGGACAGGGTCACTGTTTTTT
TRBV5-1	.	TRBJ2-3	CASSLGGYTDTQYF	TGCGCCAGCAGCTTGGGGGGCTACACAGATACGCAGTATTTT
TRBV19	.	TRBJ1-5	CASSSRGPVWPQHF	TGTGCCAGTAGTTCGCGGGGCCCCGTTTGGCCCCAGCATTTT
TRBV6-6	.	TRBJ1-1	CASSYGGRRSTEAFF	TGTGCCAGCAGTTACGGGGGGCGTAGGAGCACTGAAGCTTTCTTT
TRBV5-1	.	TRBJ1-1	CASSPGPQMSTEAFF	TGCGCCAGCAGCCCCGGGCCTCAAATGAGCACTGAAGCTTTCTTT
TRBV18	.	TRBJ2-3	CASSTYTDTQYF	TGTGCCAGCTCAACCTACACAGATACGCAGTATTTT
TRBV5-1	TRBD1	TRBJ2-7	CASSFFSGGTYEQYF	TGCGCCAGCAGCTTTTTTTCAGGGGGTACCTACGAGCAGTACTTC
TRBV18	TRBD1	TRBJ2-1	CASSPDPRGKDEQFF	TGTGCCAGCTCACCAGATCCCAGGGGGAAAGATGAGCAGTTCTTC
TRBV5-1	TRBD2	TRBJ2-1	CASELAGGGGEQFF	TGTGCCAGCGAACTAGCGGGAGGCGGGGGTGAGCAGTTCTTC
TRBV7-2	TRBD2	TRBJ2-1	CASSSERGPKYYYNEQFF	TGTGCCAGCAGCTCCGAGCGGGGCCCGAAATATTACTACAATGAGCAGTTCTTC